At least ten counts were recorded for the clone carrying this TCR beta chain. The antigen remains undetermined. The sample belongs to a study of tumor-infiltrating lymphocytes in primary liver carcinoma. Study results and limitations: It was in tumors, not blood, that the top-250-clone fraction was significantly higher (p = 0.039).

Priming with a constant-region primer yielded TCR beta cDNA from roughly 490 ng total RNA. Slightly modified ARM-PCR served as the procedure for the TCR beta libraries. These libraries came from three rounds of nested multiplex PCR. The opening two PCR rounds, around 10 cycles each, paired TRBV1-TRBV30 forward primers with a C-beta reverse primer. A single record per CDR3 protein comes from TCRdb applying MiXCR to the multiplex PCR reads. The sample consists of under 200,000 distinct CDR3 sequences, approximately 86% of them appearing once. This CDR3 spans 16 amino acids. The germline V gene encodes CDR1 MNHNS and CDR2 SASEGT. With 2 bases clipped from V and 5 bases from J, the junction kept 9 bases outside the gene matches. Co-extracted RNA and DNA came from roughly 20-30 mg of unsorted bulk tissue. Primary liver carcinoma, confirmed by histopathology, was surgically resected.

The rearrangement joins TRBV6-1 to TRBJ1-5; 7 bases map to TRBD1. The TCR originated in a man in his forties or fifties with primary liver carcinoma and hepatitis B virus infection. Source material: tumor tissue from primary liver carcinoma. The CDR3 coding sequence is TGTGCCAGCAGTGAAAAAGGGCAGGGGGAGCATCAGCCCCAGCATTTT. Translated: CASSEKGQGEHQPQHF.